Given below is one TCR beta chain in context. The junction differs from germline at one of its ends, possibly a read error. This specimen comes from a study of blood T cell repertoires in COVID-19. Background on the study: The United States, Italy and Spain supplied acute and convalescent COVID-19 samples.

Clinical history reported by participants formed the basis on which cohorts were assigned. Per the original data handling: Amplification of reference gene primers was used by the study to estimate nucleated cell counts. Measured with immunoSEQ multiplex PCR; TCRdb has only the in-frame clones, and not every one. The V and J calls and clone size were taken over from that table, and D and trimming were inferred from the DNA. Of around 420,000 clones in the sample, approximately 91% were seen once. The CDR3 runs to 14 residues. Germline CDR1 GTSNPN, CDR2 SVGIG (reference sequence). The sample consisted of PBMCs or T cells enriched from blood (not recorded which). V and J are TRBV30 and TRBJ1-2; 8 nucleotides align to TRBD1. This TCR was sampled from a woman between 40 and 50 years old with acute COVID-19. CDR3 region: CAWSKTGTGFLEPF. CDR3 bases: TGTGCCTGGAGTAAAACCGGGACAGGATTTCTTGAACCCTTC.